A single sample is the source of the 27 T cell receptor beta chains below, sequenced in a study of T cell responses to AZD1222 COVID-19 vaccine. Generated by immunoSEQ multiplex PCR, the TCRdb table keeps only in-frame clones and is missing some. The table includes 150,000 or so clones, roughly 87% detected once. Sequencing was performed on peripheral blood, taken on day 0 of AZD1222 vaccination. The receptors were sampled from an adult in good health.

This clone showed up just a few times. The chain's CDR3 is CASSQELAFRQDNQPQHF. CDR3 DNA sequence: TGCGCCAGCAGCCAAGAATTAGCCTTCCGGCAGGACAATCAGCCCCAGCATTTT. V is TRBV4-3 and J is TRBJ1-5; no reliable D call. This CDR3 has 18 amino acids. The germline gives CDR1 LGHNA, CDR2 YSLEER. V lost 0 bases and J lost 3, with 18 bases in between.

V usage is TRBV2 and J usage is TRBJ2-1; TRBD1 might be the D (6 bases). The ends were cut back, 6 bases at V and 8 bases at J, with 14 bases in the middle. Germline assignment: CDR1 SNHLY and CDR2 FYNNEI. This CDR3 is 13 amino acids long. The CDR3 reads CASSTSRGDEQFF. The CDR3 nucleotides are TGTGCCAGCAGCACGAGCAGGGGAGATGAGCAGTTCTTC. Based on the CDR3 plus reference TRBV2 and TRBJ2-1, the full variable domain is EPEVTQTPSHQVTQMGQEVILRCVPISNHLYFYWYRQILGQKVEFLVSFYNNEISEKSEIFDDQFSVERPDGSNFTLKIRSTKLEDSAMYFCASSTSRGDEQFFGPGTRLTVL.

This chain uses TRBV6-5 with TRBJ1-5; 9 nucleotides align to TRBD1. The germline CDR1 and CDR2 sequences are MNHEY and SVGAGI. CDR3 length equals 13 residues. Losses at the gene ends were 11 bases for V and 3 bases for J; bases not matched to a gene: 5. The CDR3: CAVGQGSNQPQHF. CDR3 in DNA: TGTGCCGTAGGACAGGGGTCCAATCAGCCCCAGCATTTT.

Written as DNA, the CDR3 is TGTGCCAGCAGTCACATGACTCGGCAGTACTTC. This gives the protein CASSHMTRQYF. The chain joins TRBV28 to TRBJ2-7; D gene ambiguous. Germline V gene data show CDR1 as MDHEN and CDR2 as SYDVKM. This CDR3 has 11 residues. V was shortened by 5 bases and J by 9 bases, with 11 bases between the two germline ends.

The V and J genes are TRBV3-1 (or the pseudogene TRBV3-2) and TRBJ2-1, with a weak D call TRBD2 (6 bases). This CDR3 has 18 residues. Germline lookup yields CDR1 LGHDT and CDR2 YNNKEL (reference sequence). V was cut by 0 bases and J by 0 bases, with 15 bases left in between. This CDR3 is CASSQDHALAVSYNEQFF. CDR3 nucleotides: TGTGCCAGCAGCCAAGATCACGCATTAGCGGTCTCCTACAATGAGCAGTTCTTC.

The chain employs TRBV7-8 and TRBJ2-3; TRBD2 matches at 9 bases. V shed 3 bases, J shed 5 bases, and the junction held 3 bases outside the gene matches. The CDR3 consists of 14 residues. In germline, CDR1 is SGHVS, CDR2 FQNEAQ. CDR3 coding DNA: TGTGCCAGCAGCTTGGGCGGGAGGGTAGATACGCAGTATTTT. It specifies CASSLGGRVDTQYF.

This chain connects TRBV5-5 to TRBJ1-2, with 8 bases matching TRBD1. The CDR3 is 15 amino acids. Germline CDR1 is SGHKS and CDR2 is YYEKEE (reference sequence). V lost 1 base to trimming and J lost 5 bases; unmatched junction nucleotides: 7. The CDR3 DNA is TGTGCCAGCAGCTTGAATACTGGGACAGGTTATGGCTACACCTTC. Translation: CASSLNTGTGYGYTF.

The chain couples TRBV28 to TRBJ1-1; D uncertain. V lost 5 bases to trimming and J lost 9 bases, with 13 bases between them. This CDR3 contains 12 residues. Germline CDR1 reads MDHEN; CDR2 reads SYDVKM. The CDR3 sequence: CASSPGRRKAFF. The CDR3 DNA follows: TGTGCCAGCAGTCCGGGAAGAAGAAAAGCTTTCTTT.

The V gene is TRBV5-1, the J gene TRBJ1-4; D is uncertain. The CDR3 is 13 residues long. V lost 0 bases and J 3 bases, leaving 3 bases between the germline ends. The germline V gene has CDR1 SGHRS and CDR2 YFSETQ. In DNA, the CDR3 is TGCGCCAGCAGCTTGGTGCCTAATGAAAAACTGTTTTTT. Amino acid sequence: CASSLVPNEKLFF.

The chain couples TRBV7-3 to TRBJ2-2; TRBD1 matches 7 bases. The CDR3 is 14 amino acids. Trimming cost V 5 bases and J 5 bases; bases outside gene matches: 5. Per germline, CDR1 SGHTA and CDR2 FQGTGA. The CDR3 DNA reads TGTGCCAGCAGCCCTAGACAGGGAACCGGGGAGCTGTTTTTT. Amino acid sequence: CASSPRQGTGELFF.

The DNA of the CDR3 is TGTGCCACCAGTGATCCCGGAGGAGGGGGGGTTGAGCAGTTCTTC. Protein: CATSDPGGGGVEQFF. This sequence joins TRBV24-1 and TRBJ2-1; possibly TRBD2 for D (7 bases). V lost 3 bases, J lost 9 bases, and 17 bases lay in between. Germline V gene data show CDR1 as KGHDR and CDR2 as SFDVKD. This CDR3 comprises 15 residues.

The rearrangement joins TRBV7-2 to TRBJ2-1; D not resolved. This CDR3 contains 14 residues. Trimming left V 1 base short and J 6 bases short, with 10 bases between. Germline lookup yields CDR1 SGHTA and CDR2 FQGNSA. The CDR3 sequence is CASSLEGLTNEQFF. The DNA of the CDR3 is TGTGCCAGCAGCTTAGAAGGCCTGACCAATGAGCAGTTCTTC.

This clone was observed a single time. The chain couples TRBV19 to TRBJ2-7; unclear D gene. The V gene lost 4 bases and the J gene lost 6 bases, with 16 bases spanning the gap. Germline V gives CDR1 LNHDA, CDR2 SQIVND (reference sequence). The CDR3 loop spans 14 amino acids. CDR3 amino acids: CASSTERWASEQYF. For the CDR3, the DNA is TGTGCCAGTAGTACAGAGCGATGGGCGAGCGAGCAGTACTTC.

The V call is TRBV4-1, the J call TRBJ2-7, with 14 bases identical to TRBD2. After removal of 4 bases from V and 4 bases from J, the junction contained 3 bases not matched to a gene. The CDR3 spans 15 residues. The germline CDR1 and CDR2 sequences are MGHRA and YSYEKL. CDR3 residues: CASSLGLAGGYEQYF. The CDR3 DNA reads TGCGCCAGCAGCCTTGGACTAGCGGGAGGTTACGAGCAGTACTTC.

The V call is TRBV7-4, the J call TRBJ2-7; D possibly uses TRBD1 or TRBD2 (5 bases each). Trimming left V 5 bases short and J 0 bases short, with 14 bases between. This CDR3 is built from 15 residues. From germline, CDR1 is SGHVT and CDR2 SQSDAQ. The CDR3 bases are TGTGCCAGCAGCCTTGAGGGGAATTCCTCCTACGAGCAGTACTTC. Its protein product is CASSLEGNSSYEQYF.

J is TRBJ2-7 and V is TRBV6-5, with D uncertain. This CDR3 region has 15 residues. Germline loops: CDR1 MNHEY, CDR2 SVGAGI. Trimming took 4 bases from V and 0 from J, leaving 13 bases between them. The DNA for the CDR3 is TGTGCCAGCAGTTCCGCTGGGTGGAGCTCCTACGAGCAGTACTTC. It specifies CASSSAGWSSYEQYF.

The chain is built from TRBV6-2 or TRBV6-3 and TRBJ2-1, with TRBD2 matching over 13 bases. Germline V gene lookup returns CDR1 MNHEY and CDR2 SVGEGT. The V gene end was trimmed by 6 bases and the J gene end by 12 bases; junction bases not matched to a gene: 17. CDR3 length: 17 amino acids. CDR3 sequence (DNA): TGTGCCAGCAGCCCTACTAGCGGGAGGGATCCACGCATAGTGCAGTTCTTC. Its translation: CASSPTSGRDPRIVQFF.

The V gene is TRBV7-8, the J gene TRBJ2-4, with 14 bases aligning to TRBD2. The CDR3 loop spans 22 amino acids. J gave up 0 bases and V 0 bases, and 13 bases lay outside the gene matches. Germline V CDR1 and CDR2: SGHVS, FQNEAQ. CDR3 sequence (DNA): TGTGCCAGCAGCTTAGCGCATGGGTATGGGACTAGCGGGAGTTTAGCCAAAAACATTCAGTACTTC. Translated, it gives CASSLAHGYGTSGSLAKNIQYF.

V is TRBV27 and J is TRBJ1-5; perhaps TRBD1 as D (5 bases). This CDR3 spans 15 amino acids. Per the germline V gene, CDR1 is MNHEY and CDR2 is SMNVEV (reference sequence). V was cut by 3 bases and J by 5 bases, with 14 bases left in between. This CDR3 is CASSFGGVPDQPQHF. The DNA for the CDR3 is TGTGCCAGCAGTTTTGGGGGGGTACCCGATCAGCCCCAGCATTTT.

This clone is a singleton in its sample. The chain joins TRBV6-5 to TRBJ1-2; D not certain. V gave up 0 bases and J gave up 4 bases, with 6 bases separating them. The CDR3 is 13 amino acids. Germline V gives CDR1 MNHEY, CDR2 SVGAGI. The chain's CDR3 is CASSYSSFYGYTF. The CDR3 nucleotides are TGTGCCAGCAGTTACTCGAGTTTCTATGGCTACACCTTC.

This chain uses TRBV9 with TRBJ1-4; 7 bases fit TRBD1. Germline CDR1 reads SGDLS; CDR2 reads YYNGEE. The CDR3 is 17 residues long. V was pared by 3 bases and J by 0 bases, with 8 bases of the junction left unmatched. CDR3 bases: TGTGCCAGCAGCGAACGACAGGGCTATGCAACTAATGAAAAACTGTTTTTT. This translates into CASSERQGYATNEKLFF.

The CDR3 spells CASSRGIGGYSPLHF. The DNA for the CDR3 is TGCGCCAGCAGTCGTGGGATAGGAGGATATTCACCCCTCCACTTT. The chain joins TRBV10-2 to TRBJ1-6; D is uncertain. CDR1 WSHSY and CDR2 SAAADI come from the germline V gene. The CDR3 sequence is 15 residues long. Trimming stripped 5 bases from V and 8 bases from J, with 16 bases between.

This clone occurred once. This chain uses TRBV11-2 with TRBJ1-2; no clear D. Germline CDR1 is SGHAT and CDR2 is FQNNGV. V dropped 5 bases and J dropped 6 bases, with 16 bases sitting between them. The CDR3 consists of 14 residues. CDR3 region: CASSPTGIINGYTF. CDR3 in DNA: TGTGCCAGCAGCCCGACCGGGATTATCAATGGCTACACCTTC.

This chain links TRBV28 with TRBJ2-4; 10 nucleotides match TRBD1. This CDR3 is 13 amino acids long. Looked up from germline, CDR1 is MDHEN and CDR2 is SYDVKM. V was clipped by 6 bases and J by 9 bases; unmatched bases: 5. Here the CDR3 DNA reads TGTGCCAGCAGCCGACAGGGGGCGGGCATTCAGTACTTC. Amino acid sequence: CASSRQGAGIQYF.

The chain uses TRBV6-5 and TRBJ1-1, with D uncertain. V dropped 8 bases and J dropped 4 bases, with 14 bases sitting between them. This CDR3 has 13 residues. Germline CDR1 reads MNHEY; CDR2 reads SVGAGI. This CDR3 is CASEGLGSTEAFF. As DNA, the CDR3 is TGTGCCAGCGAGGGTTTAGGGAGCACTGAAGCTTTCTTT.

DNA of the CDR3: TGTGCCAGCAACGATAGGCCCGGGGACGCAAACTACGAGCAGTACTTC. Its translation is CASNDRPGDANYEQYF. The chain recombines TRBV21-1 with TRBJ2-7. TRBV21-1 is classified as a pseudogene. This CDR3 contains 16 residues.

This clone was seen a handful of times. V and J are TRBV5-4 and TRBJ1-1, with 9 bases identical to TRBD1. The ends lost 0 bases at V and 7 bases at J; junction bases unmatched: 4. CDR1 is SGHNT, CDR2 YYREEE, per germline (reference sequence). This CDR3 region has 14 residues. The CDR3: CASSLGTGVVEAFF. The DNA of the CDR3 is TGTGCCAGCAGCTTGGGGACAGGGGTGGTTGAAGCTTTCTTT.